Following are 25 T cell receptor beta chains from one sample sequenced in a study of shared clonotypes between healthy human individuals. Profiled with immunoSEQ multiplex PCR; TCRdb holds only in-frame clones, not every one. Of about 2 million clones in the sample, roughly 95% are singletons; the top ten hold roughly 1%. CD45RO-negative cells were positively selected for CCR7, leaving out terminally differentiated effector memory CD45RA+ cells. Sequencing used naive CD8+ T cells sorted from blood. Receptor source: a man aged 18-30 years in good health.

The chain carries TRBV7-9 and TRBJ2-5, with TRBD2 identical over 12 bases. The trim removed 3 bases at V and 1 base at J, leaving 12 bases unmatched. Germline CDR1 and CDR2: SEHNR and FQNEAQ (reference sequence). There are 19 residues in the CDR3. The CDR3 loop is CASSLTGLAGISPQETQYF. The CDR3 DNA reads TGTGCCAGCAGCTTGACCGGACTAGCGGGAATAAGTCCCCAAGAGACCCAGTACTTC.

The chain is built from TRBV7-6 and TRBJ2-7; 9 nucleotides align to TRBD2. In germline, CDR1 is SGHVS, CDR2 FNYEAQ. Germline trimming cut 1 base from V and 7 bases from J; bases unmatched to any gene: 5. The CDR3 is 14 residues long. The CDR3 protein is CASSLGVAGDEQYF. The CDR3, as DNA: TGTGCCAGCAGCTTAGGGGTAGCGGGAGATGAGCAGTACTTC.

This clone was counted once. The chain has TRBV5-1 and TRBJ1-6; TRBD1 agrees at 9 bases. V shed 2 bases and J 7 bases; nucleotides not matched to a gene: 1. The CDR3 covers 14 residues. Germline CDR1 reads SGHRS; CDR2 reads YFSETQ. CDR3: CASSFGTGNSPLHF. The CDR3 DNA sequence: TGCGCCAGCAGCTTTGGGACAGGGAATTCACCCCTCCACTTT. The complete variable domain, with remaining parts taken from reference TRBV5-1 and TRBJ1-6, reads KAGVTQTPRYLIKTRGQQVTLSCSPISGHRSVSWYQQTPGQGLQFLFEYFSETQRNKGNFPGRFSGRQFSNSRSEMNVSTLELGDSALYLCASSFGTGNSPLHFGNGTRLTVT.

The V call is TRBV4-2, the J call TRBJ2-1; D not resolved. Germline assignment: CDR1 LGHNA and CDR2 YNFKEQ. This CDR3 is 13 amino acids long. Trimming took off 1 base at V and 9 bases at J, with 10 bases between the two ends. The chain's CDR3 is CASSQALGTEQFF. CDR3 bases: TGTGCCAGCAGCCAAGCGCTGGGAACTGAGCAGTTCTTC.

This sequence joins TRBV4-1 and TRBJ2-3; 7 bases align to TRBD1. The ends lost 4 bases at V and 3 bases at J; junction bases unmatched: 13. The CDR3 spans 17 residues. Germline assignment: CDR1 MGHRA and CDR2 YSYEKL. The CDR3 spells CASSPIDSTGFTDTQYF. CDR3 sequence (DNA): TGCGCCAGCAGCCCAATAGACTCGACAGGGTTTACAGATACGCAGTATTTT.

The rearrangement joins TRBV27 to TRBJ1-5; TRBD1 agrees at 8 bases. The trim removed 6 bases at V and 5 bases at J, leaving 6 bases unmatched. Germline loops: CDR1 MNHEY, CDR2 SMNVEV (reference sequence). This CDR3 is built from 14 residues. The CDR3 protein is CASSPQGAYQPQHF. CDR3 DNA: TGTGCCAGCAGCCCCCAGGGGGCTTATCAGCCCCAGCATTTT.

The V gene is TRBV11-2, the J gene TRBJ2-1, with unresolved D. The CDR3 has 17 residues. CDR1 SGHAT and CDR2 FQNNGV come from the germline V gene. The V end was cut by 3 bases, the J end by 5 bases, with 20 bases between. The CDR3 bases are TGTGCCAGCAGCTTCTATTCAGTGGACCCAGCTGACAATGAGCAGTTCTTC. Translating it yields CASSFYSVDPADNEQFF.

Only one count was recorded for this clone. The V gene is TRBV18, the J gene TRBJ2-2; no clear D. Germline V gene sequence: CDR1 KGHSH, CDR2 LQKENI. The CDR3 sequence is 14 residues long. Trimming stripped 2 bases from V and 1 base from J, with 5 bases between. The CDR3 DNA reads TGTGCCAGCTCACCAAATTTGAACACCGGGGAGCTGTTTTTT. Residues: CASSPNLNTGELFF.

On this clone itself: This sample also contains other DNA sequences that code for the same CDR3. This chain links TRBV19 with TRBJ1-2, with 7 bases fitting TRBD1. V lost 5 bases and J lost 4; bases outside the gene matches: 7. Germline-derived CDR1 and CDR2 are LNHDA and SQIVND (reference sequence). This CDR3 region has 14 residues. For the CDR3, the DNA is TGTGCCAGTAGTCCGGGGCAGGGGGGCTATGGCTACACCTTC. Translating it yields CASSPGQGGYGYTF. The entire variable domain, with the rest obtained from reference TRBV19 and TRBJ1-2, is as follows: DGGITQSPKYLFRKEGQNVTLSCEQNLNHDAMYWYRQDPGQGLRLIYYSQIVNDFQKGDIAEGYSVSREKKESFPLTVTSAQKNPTAFYLCASSPGQGGYGYTFGSGTRLTVV.

This sequence joins TRBV7-6 and TRBJ2-1; possibly TRBD2 for D (6 bases). CDR3 length: 13 residues. CDR1 is SGHVS, CDR2 FNYEAQ, per germline. The V end lost 1 base, the J end lost 8 bases, and 9 bases lay between the germline ends. CDR3 in DNA: TGTGCCAGCAGCTTAGTCGGGGGAGATGAGCAGTTCTTC. This codes for CASSLVGGDEQFF. Full variable domain (remainder filled in from reference TRBV7-6 and TRBJ2-1): GAGVSQSPRYKVTKRGQDVALRCDPISGHVSLYWYRQALGQGPEFLTYFNYEAQQDKSGLPNDRFSAERPEGSISTLTIQRTEQRDSAMYRCASSLVGGDEQFFGPGTRLTVL.

The chain recombines TRBV5-1 with TRBJ2-1; D is possibly TRBD1 (6 bases). CDR1 and CDR2 from the germline V gene are SGHRS and YFSETQ. The V end lost 3 bases, the J end lost 6 bases, and 28 bases lay between the germline ends. CDR3 size: 19 residues. CDR3 loop: CASSWRTGFGSSRGNEQFF. CDR3 DNA sequence: TGCGCCAGCAGCTGGCGTACAGGGTTTGGCTCTTCGAGGGGCAATGAGCAGTTCTTC.

In its sample, this clone was seen once. V usage is TRBV28 and J usage is TRBJ2-7; 8 bases line up with TRBD1. CDR3 length equals 15 residues. Losses at the gene ends were 4 bases for V and 2 bases for J; bases not matched to a gene: 7. Germline lookup yields CDR1 MDHEN and CDR2 SYDVKM. The CDR3 spells CASSSDRVFTYEQYF. The DNA of the CDR3 is TGTGCCAGCAGTTCGGACAGGGTATTTACCTACGAGCAGTACTTC.

The V gene is TRBV28, the J gene TRBJ1-5, with 7 bases that match TRBD1. This CDR3 spans 14 amino acids. CDR1 is MDHEN and CDR2 is SYDVKM in the germline V gene. V was clipped by 6 bases and J by 7 bases; unmatched bases: 9. CDR3 residues: CASRPTGDWQPQHF. Written as DNA, the CDR3 is TGTGCCAGCAGGCCCACAGGGGACTGGCAGCCCCAGCATTTT.

The V and J genes are TRBV28 and TRBJ1-4, with D perhaps TRBD1 (5 bases). CDR3 length equals 13 residues. The germline V and J ends were trimmed by 3 bases and 8 bases, with 10 bases remaining between them. The V gene's germline CDR1 is MDHEN and CDR2 SYDVKM. CDR3 in amino acids: CASSFRVYEKLFF. CDR3 sequence (DNA): TGTGCCAGCAGTTTCAGGGTATACGAAAAACTGTTTTTT.

This clone has just a few counts. The V gene is TRBV6-6, the J gene TRBJ1-2; TRBD1 matches 8 bases. The CDR3 runs 12 residues. The germline CDR1 and CDR2 sequences are MNHNY and SVGAGI (reference sequence). With 10 bases clipped from V and 6 bases from J, the junction kept 7 bases outside the gene matches. The CDR3, as DNA: TGTGCCATCTTACAGGGGGGAGATGGCTACACCTTC. This sequence encodes CAILQGGDGYTF.

The chain couples TRBV6-5 to TRBJ1-1; D uncertain. Trimming took off 6 bases at V and 0 bases at J, with 11 bases between the two ends. CDR1 and CDR2 from the germline V gene are MNHEY and SVGAGI. The CDR3 is 14 amino acids. The CDR3 DNA sequence: TGTGCCAGCAGGCCGGACGACATGAACACTGAAGCTTTCTTT. This sequence encodes CASRPDDMNTEAFF.

The DNA of the CDR3 is TGTGCCAGCAGTGCCTCCGGGACAGCCTATGGCTACACCTTC. It specifies CASSASGTAYGYTF. The V call is TRBV28, the J call TRBJ1-2; 7 nucleotides match TRBD1. V lost 5 bases and J lost 4; bases outside the gene matches: 7. Germline CDR1 reads MDHEN; CDR2 reads SYDVKM. The CDR3 length is 14 residues.

This sequence joins TRBV18 and TRBJ2-2, with D perhaps matching TRBD2 (6 bases). The V end was cut by 3 bases, the J end by 4 bases, with 15 bases between. This CDR3 contains 16 residues. Germline values: CDR1 KGHSH, CDR2 LQKENI. The CDR3 DNA reads as TGTGCCAGCTCACCTCCGAGCTTGGAGGGCACCGGGGAGCTGTTTTTT. Amino acids: CASSPPSLEGTGELFF. The full variable domain, rest sourced from reference TRBV18 and TRBJ2-2, is NAGVMQNPRHLVRRRGQEARLRCSPMKGHSHVYWYRQLPEEGLKFMVYLQKENIIDESGMPKERFSAEFPKEGPSILRIQQVVRGDSAAYFCASSPPSLEGTGELFFGEGSRLTVL.

The gene calls are TRBV13 and TRBJ1-4; 9 positions match TRBD1. J lost 2 bases, V lost 5 bases, and 9 bases had no gene match. CDR3 length: 17 amino acids. CDR1 PRHDT and CDR2 FYEKMQ come from the germline V gene (reference sequence). The CDR3 sequence is CASSMGTGLATNEKLFF. The CDR3 DNA is TGTGCCAGCAGCATGGGGACAGGGTTAGCGACTAATGAAAAACTGTTTTTT.

The chain carries TRBV7-8 and TRBJ1-1; no clear D gene. Germline-derived CDR1 and CDR2 are SGHVS and FQNEAQ. V was trimmed by 5 bases and J by 3 bases, leaving 10 bases between them. The CDR3 has 13 residues. CDR3 residues: CASSQTGYTEAFF. The CDR3 DNA follows: TGTGCCAGCAGCCAGACTGGGTACACTGAAGCTTTCTTT.

About this clone: The same CDR3 also results from other DNA sequences found in this sample. The chain links TRBV27 to TRBJ1-1; 8 bases are shared with TRBD1. The junction had 3 bases not matched to a gene; V was cut back by 2 bases and J by 4 bases. The CDR3 length is 14 residues. Germline V CDR1 and CDR2: MNHEY, SMNVEV (reference sequence). The CDR3 region is CASSLDRGGTEAFF. The DNA for the CDR3 is TGTGCCAGCAGTTTAGACAGGGGCGGCACTGAAGCTTTCTTT.

Concerning this clone itself: A junction end diverges from the germline sequence, so it may reflect a read error. The rearrangement joins TRBV6-7 to TRBJ2-7, with 7 bases fitting TRBD1. TRBV6-7 is designated an ORF whose function remains uncertain. CDR3 length: 11 amino acids. The CDR3 DNA is TGTGCCAGCAGTTACTCGGGGACAGCCCTATTC. It translates to CASSYSGTALF.

On this clone: In the same sample, other DNA sequences code for this CDR3. The chain links TRBV19 to TRBJ2-7, with D maybe TRBD1 (6 bases). The CDR3 is made up of 15 amino acids. The V gene lost 3 bases and the J gene lost 0 bases, with 12 bases spanning the gap. Germline CDR1 reads LNHDA; CDR2 reads SQIVND (reference sequence). CDR3 amino acids: CASSMDQGFSYEQYF. CDR3 DNA sequence: TGTGCCAGTAGTATGGATCAGGGGTTCTCCTACGAGCAGTACTTC.

The CDR3 is CAQVGGPPYNEQFF. DNA of the CDR3: TGTGCCCAGGTCGGAGGGCCCCCCTACAATGAGCAGTTCTTC. The V gene is TRBV2, the J gene TRBJ2-1, with D perhaps matching TRBD2 (6 bases). The germline CDR1 and CDR2 sequences are SNHLY and FYNNEI. The CDR3 extends over 14 amino acids. Trimming removed 11 bases from V and 2 bases from J, with 16 bases in between.

As to this clone: Other DNA sequences in this specimen translate into the identical CDR3. The genes are TRBV6-5 and TRBJ2-5; D gene uncertain. This CDR3 is built from 13 residues. V gave up 0 bases and J gave up 5 bases, with 7 bases separating them. The V gene's germline CDR1 is MNHEY and CDR2 SVGAGI. CDR3 loop: CASSYSIVETQYF. As DNA, the CDR3 is TGTGCCAGCAGTTACTCGATTGTGGAGACCCAGTACTTC.